These 24 T cell receptor beta chains came from one sample sequenced in a study of identical twins. MiXCR, run by TCRdb on the 5' RACE reads, gives a single entry per CDR3 protein. The data contain about 500,000 distinct CDR3 sequences, approximately 15% of them singletons. These data also featured in a second study, about yellow fever vaccine responses in identical twins.

Sequenced: CD4+ T cells sorted from blood. These receptors were taken from a young woman in good health.

The J gene is TRBJ2-7, the V gene TRBV7-9; unclear D gene. The CDR3 is 13 residues long. Germline lookup yields CDR1 SEHNR and CDR2 FQNEAQ (reference sequence). Trimming removed 2 bases at V and 2 bases at J, with 7 bases between. The CDR3 sequence is CASSLLSPYEQYF. Written as DNA, the CDR3 is TGTGCCAGCAGCTTACTTTCGCCCTACGAGCAGTACTTC.

V usage is TRBV6-1 and J usage is TRBJ2-2, with unresolved D. The germline V gene has CDR1 MNHNS and CDR2 SASEGT. V was pared by 7 bases and J by 2 bases, with 11 bases between. This CDR3 has 14 residues. CDR3 sequence reads: CASILGYNTGELFF. CDR3 nucleotide sequence: TGTGCCAGCATCCTCGGTTATAACACCGGGGAGCTGTTTTTT.

This clonotype was seen a handful of times. The CDR3 bases are TGTGCCAGCTCAGCAGGACTAGCGGGAACCAATGAGCAGTTCTTC. It codes for CASSAGLAGTNEQFF. V gene TRBV18 combines with J gene TRBJ2-1; TRBD2 matches 12 bases. The CDR3 is 15 residues long. V lost 5 bases to trimming and J lost 6 bases; unmatched junction nucleotides: 5. From germline, CDR1 is KGHSH and CDR2 LQKENI.

V is TRBV20-1 and J is TRBJ2-3; 7 bases are shared with TRBD1. This CDR3 region has 14 residues. Losses at the gene ends were 0 bases for V and 6 bases for J; bases not matched to a gene: 6. Germline CDR1 and CDR2: DFQATT and SNEGSKA (reference sequence). CDR3 sequence: CSARDQGTADTQYF. CDR3 bases: TGCAGTGCTAGAGATCAGGGGACAGCCGATACGCAGTATTTT.

In this sample, this clonotype turned up a few times. The chain links TRBV6-2 or TRBV6-3 to TRBJ2-3, with 11 positions matching TRBD2. With 6 bases clipped from V and 4 bases from J, the junction kept 15 bases outside the gene matches. CDR1 is MNHEY and CDR2 is SVGEGT in the germline V gene. This CDR3 has 18 amino acids. The CDR3 DNA reads as TGTGCCAGCAGGCCAGCTCTCCTTAGCGGGGGGGCCGCAGATACGCAGTATTTT. Amino acid sequence: CASRPALLSGGAADTQYF.

Comments on this clonotype: A much more abundant neighbour one base away suggests this may be a read error. The V gene is TRBV5-1, the J gene TRBJ2-2; 10 nucleotides agree with TRBD1. The CDR3 length is 16 residues. Germline loops: CDR1 SGHRS, CDR2 YFSETQ. Losses at the gene ends were 5 bases for V and 9 bases for J; bases not matched to a gene: 13. The DNA for the CDR3 is TGCGCCAGCAGTCCCGTGGGACAGGGGCGAACCTGGGAGCTGTTTTTT. It specifies CASSPVGQGRTWELFF.

V and J are TRBV4-2 and TRBJ2-2; 9 bases align to TRBD2. Trimming took 3 bases from V and 3 from J; bases not matched to a gene: 8. From germline, CDR1 is LGHNA and CDR2 YNFKEQ. There are 17 residues in the CDR3. This CDR3 reads CASSHTRTSVDTGELFF. The DNA for the CDR3 is TGTGCCAGCAGCCATACCCGGACTAGCGTGGACACCGGGGAGCTGTTTTTT.

This clonotype was recorded many times. The chain recombines TRBV20-1 with TRBJ2-7, with TRBD2 matching over 8 bases. The CDR3 covers 12 residues. Germline V gene lookup returns CDR1 DFQATT and CDR2 SNEGSKA (reference sequence). The junction had 2 bases not matched to a gene; V was cut back by 3 bases and J by 4 bases. Here the CDR3 reads CSARTSDYEQYF. As DNA, the CDR3 is TGCAGTGCTAGGACTAGCGATTACGAGCAGTACTTC.

The chain has TRBV4-1 and TRBJ2-7; 11 bases are a match to TRBD2. Germline loops: CDR1 MGHRA, CDR2 YSYEKL. With V trimmed by 4 bases and J by 0 bases, 8 bases remained unmatched. This CDR3 has 17 amino acids. The CDR3 here is CASSLIYGTSGSYEQYF. The DNA for the CDR3 is TGCGCCAGCAGCCTTATATACGGGACTAGCGGCTCCTACGAGCAGTACTTC.

This clonotype was seen many times. Here the CDR3 reads CATSDFTGKYNEQFF. The CDR3, as DNA: TGTGCCACCAGTGATTTTACAGGGAAGTACAATGAGCAGTTCTTC. This rearrangement joins TRBV24-1 to TRBJ2-1; possible D gene TRBD1, 6 bases. Germline V CDR1 and CDR2: KGHDR, SFDVKD. Trimming left V 1 base short and J 4 bases short, with 10 bases between. This CDR3 is 15 amino acids long.

The rearrangement links TRBV20-1 to TRBJ2-3; 10 bases line up with TRBD1. The trim removed 3 bases at V and 3 bases at J, leaving 3 bases unmatched. Germline values: CDR1 DFQATT, CDR2 SNEGSKA (reference sequence). The CDR3 covers 14 residues. The DNA for the CDR3 is TGCAGTGCTAGCCCGGACAGGGGGACAGATACGCAGTATTTT. This translates into CSASPDRGTDTQYF.

This clonotype has more than one count but fewer than ten. This chain uses TRBV3-1 with TRBJ2-2; 7 bases match TRBD1. Trimming cost V 6 bases and J 4 bases; bases outside gene matches: 8. This CDR3 region has 15 residues. Germline-derived CDR1 and CDR2 are LGHDT and YNNKEL (reference sequence). CDR3 region: CASRWDSSGTGELFF. CDR3 bases: TGTGCCAGCAGATGGGACAGCTCGGGCACCGGGGAGCTGTTTTTT.

The rearrangement joins TRBV3-1 to TRBJ2-5; D gene ambiguous. Trimming removed 2 bases from V and 2 bases from J, with 9 bases in between. The length of the CDR3 is 14 residues. CDR1 and CDR2 from the germline V gene are LGHDT and YNNKEL (reference sequence). For the CDR3, the DNA is TGTGCCAGCAGCCAACAGACGGCGCAAGAGACCCAGTACTTC. This sequence encodes CASSQQTAQETQYF.

This clonotype was detected a few times. The chain is built from TRBV20-1 and TRBJ1-1; D perhaps matches TRBD1 (6 bases). There are 13 residues in the CDR3. In germline, CDR1 is DFQATT, CDR2 SNEGSKA (reference sequence). Between the trimmed V and J ends, which lost 6 bases and 1 base, there was a span of 12 bases. The CDR3 loop is CSAANRANTEAFF. CDR3 bases: TGCAGTGCCGCGAACAGGGCGAACACTGAAGCTTTCTTT.

This clonotype was counted between two and nine times. The V call is TRBV7-2, the J call TRBJ1-5, with D possibly matching TRBD1 (5 bases). The CDR3 covers 15 residues. Trimming cost V 3 bases and J 2 bases, with 11 bases left between them. The germline V gene encodes CDR1 SGHTA and CDR2 FQGNSA. The CDR3 DNA reads as TGTGCCAGCAGCTTCGAGGGGTCGGGCAATCAGCCCCAGCATTTT. This translates into CASSFEGSGNQPQHF.

A word on this clonotype: The junction departs from the called germline gene at one end, perhaps through a read error. The rearrangement joins TRBV10-3 to TRBJ2-3; 7 bases line up with TRBD2. The germline V gene has CDR1 ENHRY and CDR2 SYGVKD. The CDR3 is 15 amino acids. The CDR3 nucleotides are TGTGCCGTCAGTGAAACCCGGGGGGGCACAGATACGCAGTATTTT. Protein: CAVSETRGGTDTQYF.

This clonotype showed up many times. The chain links TRBV29-1 to TRBJ2-7; 9 nucleotides align to TRBD1. The CDR3 loop spans 13 amino acids. Looked up from germline, CDR1 is SQVTM and CDR2 is ANQGSEA. The V segment lost 6 bases and the J segment 3 bases; nucleotides outside the gene matches: 6. The CDR3 spells CSVVPGQGYEQYF. The CDR3 DNA sequence: TGCAGCGTCGTCCCGGGACAGGGCTACGAGCAGTACTTC.

V and J are TRBV12-3 or TRBV12-4 and TRBJ1-6; D gene uncertain. Trimming left V 3 bases short and J 7 bases short, with 10 bases between. The CDR3 is made up of 14 amino acids. CDR3 sequence (DNA): TGTGCCAGCAGTTTTGGGTCCAAAAATTCACCCCTCCACTTT. Residues: CASSFGSKNSPLHF.

The V call is TRBV11-1, the J call TRBJ2-2; D call uncertain. V was trimmed by 7 bases and J by 1 base, leaving 13 bases between them. CDR3 length: 15 residues. Looked up from germline, CDR1 is SGHAT and CDR2 is FQDESV (reference sequence). CDR3 coding DNA: TGTGCCAGCAACCCGTCCGATGAGAACACCGGGGAGCTGTTTTTT. This gives the protein CASNPSDENTGELFF.

This clonotype was seen more than once but under ten times. The V call is TRBV20-1, the J call TRBJ2-3; 8 bases are a match to TRBD2. The CDR3 contains 15 residues. Germline V gene data show CDR1 as DFQATT and CDR2 as SNEGSKA (reference sequence). J lost 3 bases, V lost 1 base, and 6 bases had no gene match. CDR3 sequence reads: CSARGPGGKTDTQYF. The CDR3 DNA sequence: TGCAGTGCTAGAGGGCCGGGGGGGAAAACAGATACGCAGTATTTT.

This clonotype was observed a few times. V and J are TRBV11-2 and TRBJ2-3, with 14 bases lining up with TRBD2. Unmatched junction bases numbered 6, after V lost 5 bases and J lost 2 bases. CDR3 length: 17 residues. Germline values: CDR1 SGHAT, CDR2 FQNNGV. The CDR3 protein is CASSLGTSGSVTDTQYF. The CDR3 DNA reads TGTGCCAGCAGCCTGGGGACTAGCGGGAGCGTCACAGATACGCAGTATTTT. Complete variable domain (other parts from reference TRBV11-2 and TRBJ2-3): EAGVAQSPRYKIIEKRQSVAFWCNPISGHATLYWYQQILGQGPKLLIQFQNNGVVDDSQLPKDRFSAERLKGVDSTLKIQPAKLEDSAVYLCASSLGTSGSVTDTQYFGPGTRLTVL.

In its sample, this clonotype was seen many times. This chain connects TRBV12-3 or TRBV12-4 to TRBJ2-3; 9 bases agree with TRBD2. V shed 5 bases and J 3 bases; nucleotides not matched to a gene: 12. The CDR3 is made up of 17 amino acids. Written as DNA, the CDR3 is TGTGCCAGCAGTAGTCCTCCTTTAGCGGGAGCTACAGATACGCAGTATTTT. Its translation is CASSSPPLAGATDTQYF.

In its sample, this clonotype was seen a few times. The chain couples TRBV20-1 to TRBJ2-7; D remains unclear. CDR1 and CDR2 (germline): DFQATT, SNEGSKA (reference sequence). CDR3 length: 13 residues. V shed 1 base and J shed 4 bases, with 11 bases lying between them. In DNA form, the CDR3 reads TGCAGTGCTAGAGGGCAATTCCAATACGAGCAGTACTTC. It is translated as CSARGQFQYEQYF.

The J gene is TRBJ2-2, the V gene TRBV10-3, with D unresolved. The CDR3 totals 14 residues. Germline loops: CDR1 ENHRY, CDR2 SYGVKD. Trimming shortened V by 5 bases and J by 6 bases, and 13 bases separated the two germline ends. The CDR3, as DNA: TGTGCCATCAGTCCCCCCGGACGGTCCGGGGAGCTGTTTTTT. Translating gives CAISPPGRSGELFF.